These 17 T cell receptor beta chains were all obtained from the same sample, sequenced in a study of blood T cell repertoires in COVID-19. This table comes from immunoSEQ multiplex PCR, and its TCRdb copy is limited to in-frame clones, with some not included. The sample lists nearly 110,000 clones; 88% were seen once. Sequencing used peripheral blood. All receptors come from a man aged 50 to 59 with active or convalescent COVID-19.

This chain joins TRBV28 and TRBJ1-1; unclear D gene. CDR3 length equals 14 residues. The germline V and J ends were trimmed by 4 bases and 1 base, with 10 bases remaining between them. Germline V lookup: CDR1 MDHEN, CDR2 SYDVKM. CDR3 sequence reads: CASSSLDWNTEAFF. In DNA, the CDR3 is TGTGCCAGCAGTTCCCTGGACTGGAACACTGAAGCTTTCTTT.

The chain couples TRBV6-1 to TRBJ1-1; D remains unclear. Looked up from germline, CDR1 is MNHNS and CDR2 is SASEGT. Trimming took 2 bases from V and 6 from J, leaving 7 bases between them. The CDR3 contains 12 residues. CDR3 nucleotide sequence: TGTGCCAGCAGTGAATTAGTATCTGAAGCTTTCTTT. Encoded protein: CASSELVSEAFF.

The chain uses TRBV6-2 or TRBV6-3 and TRBJ1-3; 7 bases match TRBD1. J lost 0 bases, V lost 2 bases, and 7 bases had no gene match. Germline CDR1 and CDR2: MNHEY and SVGEGT. This CDR3 is 17 amino acids long. Here the CDR3 reads CASSYPATGTSGNTIYF. In DNA, the CDR3 is TGTGCCAGCAGTTACCCGGCGACAGGGACCTCTGGAAACACCATATATTTT.

The table lists this clone with a few counts. The chain links TRBV10-1 to TRBJ1-1; 7 bases are a match to TRBD1. The CDR3 totals 14 residues. The J segment lost 3 bases and the V segment lost 4 bases, leaving 5 bases of the junction unmatched. Per germline, CDR1 WNHNN and CDR2 SYGVQD (reference sequence). The CDR3, as DNA: TGCGCCAGCAGTGCGTCCACAGGGGACACTGAAGCTTTCTTT. It is translated as CASSASTGDTEAFF.

This clone has a handful of counts. The rearrangement links TRBV5-4 to TRBJ1-1, with no clear D. The CDR3 extends over 17 amino acids. Trimming pared 4 bases from V and 6 bases from J, leaving 25 bases between. Germline V gene data show CDR1 as SGHNT and CDR2 as YYREEE (reference sequence). The CDR3 region has the DNA TGTGCCAGCAGCCCAAAGGTGGGAACGACGAGAGGGCCTGAAGCTTTCTTT. This translates into CASSPKVGTTRGPEAFF.

The CDR3 region is CASSSWTSGSLETQYF. The CDR3 coding sequence is TGTGCCAGCAGCTCCTGGACTAGCGGGAGCTTGGAGACCCAGTACTTC. J is TRBJ2-5 and V is TRBV11-2; 13 bases line up with TRBD2. J lost 5 bases, V lost 4 bases, and 7 bases had no gene match. This CDR3 contains 16 residues. Germline V gives CDR1 SGHAT, CDR2 FQNNGV.

The J gene is TRBJ1-2, the V gene TRBV28, with D maybe TRBD1 (6 bases). Germline V gene data show CDR1 as MDHEN and CDR2 as SYDVKM. Trimming pared 3 bases from V and 4 bases from J, leaving 12 bases between. This CDR3 region has 14 residues. The CDR3 DNA reads as TGTGCCAGCAGTTTGTATGGGGGCAGCTATGGCTACACCTTC. This sequence encodes CASSLYGGSYGYTF.

This clone was counted only a few times. The chain recombines TRBV30 with TRBJ1-2; 8 positions agree with TRBD1. Trimming removed 4 bases from V and 1 base from J; junction bases left unmatched: 8. Germline values: CDR1 GTSNPN, CDR2 SVGIG (reference sequence). The CDR3 runs 15 residues. CDR3: CAWNSGGYSNYGYTF. CDR3 DNA: TGTGCCTGGAACTCAGGGGGCTACAGTAACTATGGCTACACCTTC. The entire variable domain, with the rest obtained from reference TRBV30 and TRBJ1-2, is as follows: SQTIHQWPATLVQPVGSPLSLECTVEGTSNPNLYWYRQAAGRGLQLLFYSVGIGQISSEVPQNLSASRPQDRQFILSSKKLLLSDSGFYLCAWNSGGYSNYGYTFGSGTRLTVV.

The rearrangement joins TRBV15 to TRBJ1-2, with 9 bases identical to TRBD1. CDR1 LNHNV and CDR2 YYDKDF come from the germline V gene (reference sequence). V gave up 1 base and J gave up 2 bases; unmatched junction bases: 8. This CDR3 comprises 17 residues. For the CDR3, the DNA is TGTGCCACCAGCAGAGGCCTGGACAGGGGCCCCAACTATGGCTACACCTTC. It specifies CATSRGLDRGPNYGYTF. The whole variable domain, remainder taken from reference TRBV15 and TRBJ1-2, is DAMVIQNPRYQVTQFGKPVTLSCSQTLNHNVMYWYQQKSSQAPKLLFHYYDKDFNNEADTPDNFQSRRPNTSFCFLDIRSPGLGDTAMYLCATSRGLDRGPNYGYTFGSGTRLTVV.

This clone occurred once. The chain uses TRBV6-5 and TRBJ2-1; 7 bases agree with TRBD2. The CDR3 runs 14 residues. The germline gives CDR1 MNHEY, CDR2 SVGAGI. The V and J ends lost 5 bases and 4 bases, in that order; junction bases with no gene match: 5. The CDR3 loop is CASSRLADYNEQFF. CDR3 in DNA: TGTGCCAGCAGTAGACTAGCAGATTACAATGAGCAGTTCTTC.

The chain has TRBV19 and TRBJ2-6; D may be TRBD2 (5 bases). The germline V and J ends were trimmed by 1 base and 2 bases, with 6 bases remaining between them. Per the germline V gene, CDR1 is LNHDA and CDR2 is SQIVND (reference sequence). The CDR3 extends over 15 amino acids. This CDR3 reads CASSIAGAGANVLTF. DNA for the CDR3: TGTGCCAGTAGTATAGCCGGGGCTGGGGCCAACGTCCTGACTTTC.

The chain carries TRBV5-4 and TRBJ2-1; D is ambiguous. The CDR3 totals 16 residues. Germline V lookup: CDR1 SGHNT, CDR2 YYREEE (reference sequence). With 0 bases removed from V and 1 base from J, the gap between germline ends came to 11 bases. CDR3 residues: CASSLERVVSYNEQFF. The CDR3 bases are TGTGCCAGCAGCTTGGAACGGGTAGTGTCCTACAATGAGCAGTTCTTC.

This clone was found once. The chain couples TRBV11-2 to TRBJ2-5, with D perhaps TRBD1 (6 bases). This CDR3 has 17 amino acids. Germline V CDR1 and CDR2: SGHAT, FQNNGV. The ends were cut back, 4 bases at V and 2 bases at J, with 20 bases in the middle. CDR3 loop: CASSSLIYRDAQETQYF. CDR3 nucleotide sequence: TGTGCCAGCAGCTCCCTAATTTACAGGGATGCACAAGAGACCCAGTACTTC. Filled out from reference TRBV11-2 and TRBJ2-5, the complete variable domain reads EAGVAQSPRYKIIEKRQSVAFWCNPISGHATLYWYQQILGQGPKLLIQFQNNGVVDDSQLPKDRFSAERLKGVDSTLKIQPAKLEDSAVYLCASSSLIYRDAQETQYFGPGTRLLVL.

This rearrangement joins TRBV7-9 to TRBJ1-4; D uncertain. CDR3 length: 14 residues. Trimming took 5 bases from V and 0 from J, leaving 7 bases between them. Germline CDR1 reads SEHNR; CDR2 reads FQNEAQ (reference sequence). CDR3 region: CASSPQATNEKLFF. In DNA, the CDR3 is TGTGCCAGCAGCCCTCAGGCAACTAATGAAAAACTGTTTTTT. Drawing the rest from reference TRBV7-9 and TRBJ1-4, the complete variable domain is DTGVSQNPRHKITKRGQNVTFRCDPISEHNRLYWYRQTLGQGPEFLTYFQNEAQLEKSRLLSDRFSAERPKGSFSTLEIQRTEQGDSAMYLCASSPQATNEKLFFGSGTQLSVL.

The genes are TRBV7-9 and TRBJ2-3; 11 nucleotides line up with TRBD2. The germline V gene encodes CDR1 SEHNR and CDR2 FQNEAQ (reference sequence). This CDR3 is built from 16 residues. The trim removed 4 bases at V and 0 bases at J, leaving 3 bases unmatched. The CDR3 reads CASSYRLAGSTDTQYF. In nucleotides, the CDR3 is TGTGCCAGCAGCTACAGACTAGCGGGGAGCACAGATACGCAGTATTTT.

The chain links TRBV15 to TRBJ2-2, with D unresolved. This CDR3 spans 17 amino acids. Germline V gene data show CDR1 as LNHNV and CDR2 as YYDKDF (reference sequence). V was clipped by 0 bases and J by 7 bases, with 18 bases between them. This CDR3 reads CATSREFLGASRGELFF. The CDR3 bases are TGTGCCACCAGCAGAGAGTTCCTCGGAGCGAGCCGCGGGGAGCTGTTTTTT. The whole variable domain, remainder taken from reference TRBV15 and TRBJ2-2, is DAMVIQNPRYQVTQFGKPVTLSCSQTLNHNVMYWYQQKSSQAPKLLFHYYDKDFNNEADTPDNFQSRRPNTSFCFLDIRSPGLGDTAMYLCATSREFLGASRGELFFGEGSRLTVL.

The chain carries TRBV28 and TRBJ2-3, with D maybe TRBD2 (6 bases). Germline CDR1 reads MDHEN; CDR2 reads SYDVKM. The CDR3 length is 12 residues. With 3 bases removed from V and 7 bases from J, the gap between germline ends came to 8 bases. CDR3 region: CASSFRGNTQYF. In DNA, the CDR3 is TGTGCCAGCAGTTTCCGGGGGAATACGCAGTATTTT.